The sequence of this T cell receptor beta chain was determined in a study of cytomegalovirus exposure and HLA in healthy donors (dated by TCRdb to 2016 to 2017). With respect to the entire study: An earlier analysis of about 530 of the donors reported about 300 Gb of sequence data and 117 million unique TCR beta sequences obtained from about 179 million T cells. An early release covering approximately 600 HLA-typed donors comprised roughly 300 gigabases of sequencing data and about 90 million unique TCR sequences. Among the roughly 400 genotyped donors, around 81% belonged to the genetic ancestry cluster associated with self-reported Caucasian donors. The study aimed to test whether signatures of past pathogen exposure could be identified by cataloging public T cell receptors. The study used immunosequencing to profile the T cell repertoires of approximately 640 subjects and linked those repertoires to cytomegalovirus serostatus. Besides the first cohort of under 700 subjects, a separate validation cohort made up of 120 different subjects was used. To predict cytomegalovirus infection status, the study brought together high-throughput TCR immunosequencing, statistical association of individual TCRs with disease status, and machine learning. A later analysis re-examined previously published TCR beta repertoires from about 670 donors and added high-resolution HLA genotyping to investigate patterns of TCR occurrence. In the later analysis, no new phenotypic data were used to find candidate immune exposures; instead, reliance was placed on TCR beta sequences and their occurrence across donors. In an earlier analysis of roughly 600 of the donors, high-throughput TCR beta sequencing was used to judge whether each TCR beta V gene segment behaved as functional or pseudogenic. Alongside the repertoire data, information on donor age, sex, ethnicity and CMV serostatus was compiled. Genome-wide SNP genotypes for about 55% of the roughly 670 donors were used in a later genetic analysis, which treated that subset as a discovery cohort. Every discovery cohort repertoire had been produced on one sequencing platform. HLA typing included class I and class II loci at four-digit resolution. The number of donors typed differed by locus, with roughly 620-640 for A, B, C, DRB1 and DQB1, roughly 520 for DQA1, over 600 for DPA1, and 400 to 490 for DPB1. Roughly 5 DR-DQ haplotypes were handled as single units for association and clustering because linkage in the cohort was strong. Among about 400 genotyped donors of the cohort, an average of approximately 200,000 unique TCR beta nucleotide sequences was sequenced per donor, of which roughly 17% were non-productive.

The cohort consisted of approximately 670 healthy bone marrow donors. At the time of sampling, all cohort members were nominally healthy, though unrecorded immune exposures were likely present. The donor tested CMV seropositive and was one of the 289 seropositive cohort members. Each donor provided a peripheral blood sample, and peripheral blood mononuclear cells were used for TCR beta sequencing. Genomic DNA was extracted from the blood cell samples with the Qiagen DNeasy Blood Extraction Kit. In the case of this clone: The clone's antigen remains unknown. It has no much larger one-base neighbor in the sample; base qualities were not kept.

Library preparation was by the immunoSEQ multiplex PCR assay. A mixture of 60 forward primers for TCR Vbeta segments and 13 reverse primers for TCR Jbeta segments was used in the multiplex PCR. A multiplex PCR assay on genomic DNA amplified the CDR3 region of rearranged TCR beta genes. On the Illumina HiSeq System, the amplified TCR beta libraries were sequenced as 87-base-pair reads. The authors' analysis ran thus. In a later analysis, 80 million or so unique TCR beta chains were counted across the 650 to 700 repertoires, and about 9.9 million of these chains were shared by at least two donors. Raw reads were error-corrected and collapsed into unique sequences by a nearest-neighbor algorithm in which closely related sequences were merged to remove PCR and sequencing errors. CDR3 sequences were aligned to IMGT reference sequences to assign V, D and J gene segments. For a sequence to be retained, a match of at least six nucleotides to both a V gene segment and a J gene segment was required. A rearrangement counted as productive if the CDR3 had no stop codons and remained in frame with V and J, and every other rearrangement counted as non-productive. Following IMGT convention, CDR3 was defined as the stretch from the second conserved V-encoded cysteine to the conserved J-encoded phenylalanine. Sequences without an unambiguous match to a single V gene segment were excluded from the earlier analysis of about 600 of the donors. An earlier analysis of a few hundred of the donors called V segments functional above 56.7% productive rearrangements and segregating when the between-donor standard deviation exceeded 5%. A statistical classification framework was developed to diagnose cytomegalovirus status using the catalog of TCR beta chain sequences. In a later analysis, V and J genes were assigned by comparing TCR nucleotide sequences against IMGT/GENE-DB human TR gene sequences. Using the TCRdist pipeline, a later analysis assigned CDR3 sequences along with most-parsimonious VDJ recombination scenarios. In a later analysis, each TCR beta chain was defined by its CDR3 amino acid sequence together with its V-gene family, and reads without a unique V-gene family were excluded. As a way to deal with suspected cross-contamination and a sequencing artifact, a later analysis dropped over 550 nucleotide sequences that were highly shared and had low generation probability. For each public chain, a later analysis derived a clonal expansion index from normalized ranks of inferred template counts within each repertoire. Generation probabilities in a later analysis came from a VDJ recombination model fitted to out-of-frame rearrangements, and those results were checked against IGoR. In a later analysis, hypergeometric tests were used to score TCR-TCR, TCR-HLA and TCR-CMV co-occurrence, with a repertoire-size bias correction applied to TCR pairs. To estimate false discovery rates, a later analysis permuted the HLA or CMV assignments 20 times. In a later analysis, co-occurring TCRs were grouped using DBSCAN, with TCRdist sequence similarity added in when clustering inside HLA-allele-positive subsets. Co-occurrence clustering excluded repertoires with fewer than 30,000 or more than 120,000 public chains, plus five with anomalous nucleotide sharing. TCRdb holds this immuneACCESS table with in-frame rearrangements only. Some clones are missing; in checked studies, unresolved V genes explain under half, and the rest has no known cause. The V and J calls and clone size come from that table; D and trimming were worked out from the DNA. This sample has some 100,000 clones in its table, and approximately 70% of those were observed once. Approximately 4.8% of the sample belongs to the ten largest clones.

Overall study results and their limits: Some IMGT-functional V segments, including TRBV6-2 and TRBV6-3, could not be told apart with the 87-base-pair reads, so those segments were excluded. Compared with equally common non-associated chains, HLA-associated TCR beta chains in a later analysis were more clonally expanded and had lower generation probabilities. Most TCR sequences were observed very rarely across donors, whereas some public TCRs were present in many individuals. A group of highly shared sequence variants was considered likely to be a technical artifact of the sequencing pipeline. Compared with the approximately 700-donor mean, donors in an Asian-associated ancestry cluster had fewer N-insertions in productive TCRs, according to a later genetic analysis. When HLA alleles, especially DR and DQ, strongly co-occurred, attributing TCR associations to individual alleles was difficult. Correlated functional status among segregating V segments might be attributable to linkage disequilibrium, but an unknown experimental factor could not be ruled out. Most CMV-associated TCR beta chains appeared to be HLA-restricted in a later analysis, and the HLA associations seemed to be driven largely by CMV exposure. Because counts were too low, 15 to 20 rarely observed V segments, including chromosome 9 orphons, were excluded from the earlier analysis of some 540 of the donors. Presence/absence analyses assumed roughly uniform sequencing depth across donors, an assumption that may not hold. It was suggested by the authors that the approach could potentially be generalized to other disease states and immunological phenotypes. An earlier analysis of approximately 570 of the donors showed that most TCR beta V segments appeared in productive rearrangements either about 87% or about 30% of the time, which broadly matched IMGT annotations. HLA typing was unavailable for some donors at each locus, so association tests used only the typed subset. CMV serostatus was the only immune exposure information available for the cohort. Specific HLA alleles were associated with some 15,000 TCR beta sequences at a false discovery rate of 0.05 in a later analysis. V-gene and J-gene trimming of TCR beta chains was associated with a missense DCLRE1C variant in a later genetic analysis, and the association was replicated in an independent cohort. A few of the identified cytomegalovirus-associated TCR beta chains were confirmed in vitro to be specific for cytomegalovirus antigens. A later analysis found that TCR association rates varied across HLA loci, with DRB1 alleles showing the most associated TCRs and HLA-C alleles the fewest. In the study, around 160 TCR beta chains were listed as associated with cytomegalovirus. A further reported finding was that TCR beta sequences accurately predicted the HLA-A and HLA-B alleles for most subjects in the first cohort. In this cohort, only TCR beta chains were sequenced, and detectable features were limited by the absence of alpha or paired-chain data. The classifier was reported to diagnose cytomegalovirus status with high specificity and sensitivity in both the original and validation cohorts. In a later analysis, several top co-occurrence clusters were reported to appear linked to parvovirus B19, influenza, CMV and Epstein-Barr virus.

In the germline V gene (reference sequence), CDR1 corresponds to SEHNR and CDR2 to FQNEAQ. Trimming leaves V shorter by 5 bases and J shorter by 2 bases, with the junction holding 11 bases beyond the gene matches. The CDR3 covers 18 residues, taking in both the cysteine and the phenylalanine. The retained sequence is limited to the CDR3, 54 bases, with the frame set at the first base. The chain joins TRBV7-9 to TRBJ2-2; 10 bases in between match TRBD2. The sequencing sample was made of PBMCs. This clonotype was obtained from a woman between 18 and 29 years old in good health and CMV-seropositive. The bases are TGTGCCAGCAGCACTCGGACTAGCGGAAACACTAACACCGGGGAGCTGTTTTTT. Its protein is CASSTRTSGNTNTGELFF.